Listed here is a single T cell receptor (beta chain). This specimen comes from a study of T cell clones after liver transplantation. This CDR3 has 13 residues. Germline CDR1 and CDR2: MDHEN and SYDVKM. V dropped 3 bases and J dropped 7 bases, with 9 bases sitting between them. Here immunoSEQ multiplex PCR was the method, and the copy in TCRdb shows in-frame clones only, minus some. The repertoire consists of some 70,000 clones, with 80% occurring once and the leading ten covering about 0.63%. Material: CD4+ T cells from blood, obtained before liver transplant. The rearrangement joins TRBV28 to TRBJ1-4; D is uncertain. This TCR derives from a human donor who received a liver transplant. The CDR3, as DNA: TGTGCCAGCAGTTTTCGGGGAAGTGAAAAACTGTTTTTT. Its protein product is CASSFRGSEKLFF.